This T cell receptor beta chain was sequenced during a study of T-cell reconstitution after alpha-beta-depleted transplantation in children. Germline V CDR1 and CDR2: MNHNS, SASEGT. V was cut by 3 bases and J by 0 bases, with 8 bases left in between. The CDR3 covers 14 residues. This clonotype was seen a few times. TCRbeta library preparation incorporated unique molecular identifiers. MiXCR was run by TCRdb on the PCR reads, yielding one entry per CDR3 protein. The table lists about 360,000 distinct CDR3 sequences, about an eighth of them singletons. The TCR was taken from a human donor who donated a stem cell graft to a child with Fanconi anemia. The sample here was PBMCs, taken from the stem cell graft. The rearrangement uses TRBV6-1 and TRBJ1-1; D is unclear. The CDR3 region has the DNA TGTGCCAGCAGTGAGAAATCAGTGAACACTGAAGCTTTCTTT. It encodes CASSEKSVNTEAFF.